The TCR beta chain described here comes from a study of Tregs in tolerant kidney transplant recipients. In the study overall: The nonmyeloablative bone marrow transplants came from related graft donors, with transient mixed chimerism. Study-wide results and limits: Findings come from small patient numbers and require larger validation. Expanding Tregs on activated donor B cells appeared to best identify donor-specific TCRbeta clones.

Unstimulated Tregs (CD4+CD25+CD127-) and CD4+CD25- non-Tregs were sorted from PBMCs. The CDR3 has 13 residues. V lost 2 bases and J lost 7, with 9 bases in between. Germline lookup yields CDR1 SGHDT and CDR2 YYEEEE. Using immunoSEQ multiplex PCR, the repertoire was profiled, and TCRdb retains in-frame clones only, with some absent. The sample has over 85,000 clones, approximately 93% seen once; the top ten hold approximately 0.5%. Worth noting for this clone: Its antigen is still unknown.

The clonotype originates from a human donor who received a combined kidney and bone marrow transplant. The gene calls are TRBV5-6 and TRBJ1-4; D gene ambiguous. The starting material was CD4+ T cells from blood, obtained before the transplant. CDR3 region: CASSFPRGEKLFF. CDR3 nucleotide sequence: TGTGCCAGCAGCTTCCCTCGGGGTGAAAAACTGTTTTTT. Based on the CDR3 plus reference TRBV5-6 and TRBJ1-4, the full variable domain is DAGVTQSPTHLIKTRGQQVTLRCSPKSGHDTVSWYQQALGQGPQFIFQYYEEEERQRGNFPDRFSGHQFPNYSSELNVNALLLGDSALYLCASSFPRGEKLFFGSGTQLSVL.